This T cell receptor beta chain was obtained from a study of CD8+ T cells in alopecia areata. Study results and limitations: It was lesional scalp, especially alopecia totalis/universalis, that showed higher clonality than normal scalp. Sequences from scalp samples also cover resident alphabeta T cells of normal skin.

With respect to this clone: Its cognate antigen is unknown.

Peripheral blood and lesional scalp punch biopsies came from alopecia areata patients. TCR sequencing used cDNA made by reverse transcription of extracted RNA. Some clones are missing from TCRdb's copy, which holds only in-frame ones; the method was immunoSEQ multiplex PCR. The data contain 130,000 or so clones, 40% to 55% of them seen just once; the ten biggest clones take up roughly a tenth. V lost 4 bases and J lost 7, with 13 bases in between. This CDR3 has 12 residues. Per germline, CDR1 SQVTM and CDR2 ANQGSEA. The sequence came from a human donor with alopecia areata. The rearrangement links TRBV29-1 to TRBJ1-2, with D possibly matching TRBD1 (5 bases). Source material: NKG2D-low CD8+ T cells sorted from blood. The DNA for the CDR3 is TGCAGCGTTGTTCTTGGGGGGGTTGGCTACACCTTC. The encoded protein is CSVVLGGVGYTF. Using reference TRBV29-1 and TRBJ1-2 for the parts outside the CDR3, the full variable domain is SAVISQKPSRDICQRGTSLTIQCQVDSQVTMMFWYRQQPGQSLTLIATANQGSEATYESGFVIDKFPISRPNLTFSTLTVSNMSPEDSSIYLCSVVLGGVGYTFGSGTRLTVV.